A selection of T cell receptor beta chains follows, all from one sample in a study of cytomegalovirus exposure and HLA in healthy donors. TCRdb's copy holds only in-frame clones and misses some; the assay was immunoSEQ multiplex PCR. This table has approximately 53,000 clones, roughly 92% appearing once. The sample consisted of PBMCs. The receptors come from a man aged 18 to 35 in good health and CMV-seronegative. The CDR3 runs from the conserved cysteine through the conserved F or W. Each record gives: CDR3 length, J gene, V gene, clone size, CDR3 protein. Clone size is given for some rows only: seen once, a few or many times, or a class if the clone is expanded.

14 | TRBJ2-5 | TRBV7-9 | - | CASCPPGLGETQYF
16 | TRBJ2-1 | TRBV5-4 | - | CASSLALAAADNEQFF
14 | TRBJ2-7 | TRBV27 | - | CASSPLAGVYEQYF
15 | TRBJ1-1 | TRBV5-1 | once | CASSLTRAGSTEAFF
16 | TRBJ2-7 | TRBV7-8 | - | CASSRGGEAFPYEQYF
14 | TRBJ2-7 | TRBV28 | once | CASSFVASGHEQYF
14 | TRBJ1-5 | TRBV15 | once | CATSRAREAQPQHF
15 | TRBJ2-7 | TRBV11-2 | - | CASSLEQGDSYEQYF
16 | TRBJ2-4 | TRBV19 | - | CASSIRGGFGQNIQYF
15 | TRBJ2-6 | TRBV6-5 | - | CASSYSLAGANVLTF
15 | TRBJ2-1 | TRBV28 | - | CASALRDRGQNEQFF
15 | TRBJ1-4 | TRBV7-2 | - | CASSVQGAANEKLFF
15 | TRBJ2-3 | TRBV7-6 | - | CASSGIAGPTDTQYF
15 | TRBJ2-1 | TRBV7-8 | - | CASSLAGGAVNEQFF
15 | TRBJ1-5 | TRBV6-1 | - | CASFRGQGAGQPQHF
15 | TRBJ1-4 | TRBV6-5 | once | CASSLVRQDNEKLFF
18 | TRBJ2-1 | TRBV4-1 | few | CASSQVIGGGSYGNEQFF
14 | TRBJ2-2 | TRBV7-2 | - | CASSSLPAIGELFF
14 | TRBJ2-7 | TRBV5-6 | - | CASSLNAIWEEWVF
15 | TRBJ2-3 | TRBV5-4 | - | CASSLLRESTDTQYF
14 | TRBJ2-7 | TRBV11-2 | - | CASSLGRGAHEQYF
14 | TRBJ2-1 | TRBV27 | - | CASSPSGGPYEQFF
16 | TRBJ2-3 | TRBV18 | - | CASSPKGQDAFVTQYF
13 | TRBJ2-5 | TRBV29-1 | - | CSVGLLALETQYF
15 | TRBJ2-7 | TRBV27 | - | CASSVKGRRDYEQYF
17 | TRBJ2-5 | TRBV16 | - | CASSQSLASGLQETQYF
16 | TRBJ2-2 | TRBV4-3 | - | CASSQGTGVGTGELFF
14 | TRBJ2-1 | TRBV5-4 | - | CASRSRGTTDEQFF
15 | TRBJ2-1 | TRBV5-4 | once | CASSIGLAGADEQFF
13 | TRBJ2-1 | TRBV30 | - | CAGTKVAGGEQFF
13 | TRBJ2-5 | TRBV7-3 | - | CASSLSGSETQYF
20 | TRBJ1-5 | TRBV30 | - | CAWSNPRPRDRGGGNQPQHF
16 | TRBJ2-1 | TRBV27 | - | CASSLHPRSSYNEQFF
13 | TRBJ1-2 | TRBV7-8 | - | CASSLTGNVGYTF
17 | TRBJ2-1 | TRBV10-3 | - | CAISEGRLAGSYNEQFF
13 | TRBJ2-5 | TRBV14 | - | CASSRAGWETQYF
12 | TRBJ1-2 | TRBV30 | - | CAGTGFNYGYTF
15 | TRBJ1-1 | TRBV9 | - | CASSVDGRVATEAFF
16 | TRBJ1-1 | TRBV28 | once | CASTDPGRQGHTEAFF
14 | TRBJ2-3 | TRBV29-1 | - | CSVEGQGFTDTQYF
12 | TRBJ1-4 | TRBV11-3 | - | CASSTTNEKLFF
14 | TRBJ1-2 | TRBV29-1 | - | CSANSNRLLGSYTF
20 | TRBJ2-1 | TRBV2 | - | CASSLRLAGDQRPTMRGQFF
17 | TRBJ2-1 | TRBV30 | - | CAARPEWGLGIYNEQFF
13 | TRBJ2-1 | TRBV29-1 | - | CSVEDPPSNEQFF
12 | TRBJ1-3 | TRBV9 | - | CASSSVRNTIYF
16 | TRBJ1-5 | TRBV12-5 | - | CASGLVLGAVNQPQHF
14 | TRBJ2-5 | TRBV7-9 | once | CASIGTGVGETQYF
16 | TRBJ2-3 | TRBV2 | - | CASSELPGRGADTQYF
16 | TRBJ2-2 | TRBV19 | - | CASSMTGTGGTGELFF